The 3 T cell receptor beta chains presented below share a single source sample, sequenced in a study of cytomegalovirus exposure and HLA in healthy donors. Amplification used 60 Vbeta primers and 13 Jbeta primers. TCRdb keeps only in-frame clones here, not all; method: immunoSEQ multiplex PCR. The table records fewer than 100,000 clones, around 8% of them present only once. The sample consisted of PBMCs. The receptors come from a man aged 45 to 65 in good health and CMV-seronegative.

This clone was seen only a few times. The V call is TRBV27, the J call TRBJ2-7; 11 nucleotides align to TRBD2. J gave up 2 bases and V 2 bases, and 11 bases lay outside the gene matches. Germline lookup yields CDR1 MNHEY and CDR2 SMNVEV (reference sequence). The CDR3 is 18 amino acids. Here the CDR3 reads CASSLIAGGPERAYEQYF. CDR3 nucleotides: TGTGCCAGCAGTTTAATAGCGGGAGGGCCAGAGCGGGCCTACGAGCAGTACTTC.

V and J are TRBV6-5 and TRBJ2-2, with 9 bases matching TRBD1. Per the germline V gene, CDR1 is MNHEY and CDR2 is SVGAGI. The CDR3 sequence is 14 residues long. Unmatched junction bases numbered 8, after V lost 8 bases and J lost 7 bases. The CDR3 nucleotides read TGTGCCAGCTGGCGGACAGGGGTTTTCGGGGAGCTGTTTTTT. Protein product: CASWRTGVFGELFF.

As for this clone: Other nucleotide sequences from this sample produce the same CDR3. The V and J genes are TRBV5-1 and TRBJ2-6, with TRBD2 identical over 12 bases. Trimming removed 0 bases from V and 4 bases from J; junction bases left unmatched: 8. Looked up from germline, CDR1 is SGHRS and CDR2 is YFSETQ. The CDR3 is 19 amino acids. The CDR3 nucleotides read TGCGCCAGCAGCTTGGTAGGACTAGCGGGAAGTGTGGGGGCCAACGTCCTGACTTTC. This codes for CASSLVGLAGSVGANVLTF.